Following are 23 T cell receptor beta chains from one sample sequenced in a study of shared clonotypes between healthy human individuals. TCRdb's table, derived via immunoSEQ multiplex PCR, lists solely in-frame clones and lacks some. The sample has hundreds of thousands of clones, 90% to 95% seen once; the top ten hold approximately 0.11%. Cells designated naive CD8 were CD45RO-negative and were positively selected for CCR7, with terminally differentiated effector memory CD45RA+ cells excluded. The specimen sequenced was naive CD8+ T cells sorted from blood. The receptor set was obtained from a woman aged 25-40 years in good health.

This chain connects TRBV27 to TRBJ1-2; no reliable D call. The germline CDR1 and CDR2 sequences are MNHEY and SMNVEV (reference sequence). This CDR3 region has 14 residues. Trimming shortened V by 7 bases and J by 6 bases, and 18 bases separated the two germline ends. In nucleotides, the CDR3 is TGTGCCAGCACCCCACGGGAGGGTTTCAATGGCTACACCTTC. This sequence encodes CASTPREGFNGYTF.

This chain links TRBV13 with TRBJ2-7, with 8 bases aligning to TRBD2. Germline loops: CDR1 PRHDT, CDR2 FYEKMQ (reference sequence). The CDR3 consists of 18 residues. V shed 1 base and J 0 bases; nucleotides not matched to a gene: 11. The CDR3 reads CASSLVPTSGKSSYEQYF. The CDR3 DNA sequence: TGTGCCAGCAGCTTAGTACCTACTAGCGGTAAGAGCTCCTACGAGCAGTACTTC.

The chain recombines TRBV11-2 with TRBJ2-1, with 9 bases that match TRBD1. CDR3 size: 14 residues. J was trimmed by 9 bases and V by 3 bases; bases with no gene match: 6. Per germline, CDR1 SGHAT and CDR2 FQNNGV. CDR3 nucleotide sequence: TGTGCCAGCAGCTTGGGACAGGGAAGGGTTGAGCAGTTCTTC. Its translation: CASSLGQGRVEQFF. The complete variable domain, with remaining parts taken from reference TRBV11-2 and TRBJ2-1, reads EAGVAQSPRYKIIEKRQSVAFWCNPISGHATLYWYQQILGQGPKLLIQFQNNGVVDDSQLPKDRFSAERLKGVDSTLKIQPAKLEDSAVYLCASSLGQGRVEQFFGPGTRLTVL.

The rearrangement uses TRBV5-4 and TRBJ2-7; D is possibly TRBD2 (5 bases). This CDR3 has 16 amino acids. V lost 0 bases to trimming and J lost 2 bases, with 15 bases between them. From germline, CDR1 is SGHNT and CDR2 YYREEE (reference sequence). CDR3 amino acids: CASSLALVGVAYEQYF. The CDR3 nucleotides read TGTGCCAGCAGCTTGGCTCTTGTGGGAGTGGCCTACGAGCAGTACTTC.

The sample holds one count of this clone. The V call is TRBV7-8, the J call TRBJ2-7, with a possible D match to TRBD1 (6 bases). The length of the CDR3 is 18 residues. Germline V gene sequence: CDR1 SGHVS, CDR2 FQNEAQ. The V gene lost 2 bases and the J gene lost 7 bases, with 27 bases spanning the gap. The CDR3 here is CASSLISTALRGGSEQYF. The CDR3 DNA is TGTGCCAGCAGCTTAATCTCCACGGCCCTTAGAGGGGGATCTGAGCAGTACTTC.

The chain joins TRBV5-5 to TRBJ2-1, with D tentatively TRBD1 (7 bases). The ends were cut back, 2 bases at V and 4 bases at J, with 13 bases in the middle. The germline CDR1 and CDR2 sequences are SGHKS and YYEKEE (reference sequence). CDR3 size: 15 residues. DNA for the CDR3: TGTGCCAGCAGCTTTGGAGGGGGCGTATACAATGAGCAGTTCTTC. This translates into CASSFGGGVYNEQFF. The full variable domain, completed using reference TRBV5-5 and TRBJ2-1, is DAGVTQSPTHLIKTRGQQVTLRCSPISGHKSVSWYQQVLGQGPQFIFQYYEKEERGRGNFPDRFSARQFPNYSSELNVNALLLGDSALYLCASSFGGGVYNEQFFGPGTRLTVL.

The CDR3, as DNA: TGTGCCAGCAGTTTGGCGGTGCGCCAAGAGACCCAGTACTTC. It codes for CASSLAVRQETQYF. The chain employs TRBV28 and TRBJ2-5; D gene uncertain. Trimming pared 3 bases from V and 1 base from J, leaving 9 bases between. The CDR3 sequence is 14 residues long. The germline V gene encodes CDR1 MDHEN and CDR2 SYDVKM.

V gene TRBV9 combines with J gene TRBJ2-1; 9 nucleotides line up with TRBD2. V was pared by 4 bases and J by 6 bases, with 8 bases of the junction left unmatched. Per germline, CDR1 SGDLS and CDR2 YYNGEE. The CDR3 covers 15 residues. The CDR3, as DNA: TGTGCCAGCAGCCCACCGGCTAGCGGGATCAATGAGCAGTTCTTC. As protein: CASSPPASGINEQFF.

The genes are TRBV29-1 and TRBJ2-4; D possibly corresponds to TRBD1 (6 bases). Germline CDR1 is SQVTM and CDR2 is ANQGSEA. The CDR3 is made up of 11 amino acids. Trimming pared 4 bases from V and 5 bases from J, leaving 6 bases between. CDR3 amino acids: CSVGTENIQYF. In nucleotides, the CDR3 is TGCAGCGTTGGGACAGAAAACATTCAGTACTTC.

The CDR3 region has the DNA TGTGCCTGGACCGGGACTAGCGGGGGTGGGGTTGAGCAGTTCTTC. It codes for CAWTGTSGGGVEQFF. The gene calls are TRBV30 and TRBJ2-1, with 14 bases lining up with TRBD2. Germline trimming cut 4 bases from V and 9 bases from J; bases unmatched to any gene: 8. Germline values: CDR1 GTSNPN, CDR2 SVGIG (reference sequence). The CDR3 consists of 15 residues.

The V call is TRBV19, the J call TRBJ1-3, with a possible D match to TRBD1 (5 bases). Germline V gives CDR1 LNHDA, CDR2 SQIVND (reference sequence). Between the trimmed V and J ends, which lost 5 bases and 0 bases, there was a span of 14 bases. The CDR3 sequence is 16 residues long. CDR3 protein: CASSPGGGPSGNTIYF. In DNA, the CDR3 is TGTGCCAGTAGTCCCGGGGGGGGACCCTCTGGAAACACCATATATTTT.

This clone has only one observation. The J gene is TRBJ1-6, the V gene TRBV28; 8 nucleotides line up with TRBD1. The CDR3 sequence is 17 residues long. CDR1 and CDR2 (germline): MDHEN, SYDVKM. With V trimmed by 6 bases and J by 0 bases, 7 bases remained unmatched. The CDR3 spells CASSWTGRSSYNSPLHF. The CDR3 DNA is TGTGCCAGCAGCTGGACAGGGCGAAGCTCCTATAATTCACCCCTCCACTTT.

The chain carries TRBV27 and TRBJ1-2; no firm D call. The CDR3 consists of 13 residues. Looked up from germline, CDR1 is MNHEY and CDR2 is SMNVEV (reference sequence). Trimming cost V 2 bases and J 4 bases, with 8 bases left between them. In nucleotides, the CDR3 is TGTGCCAGCAGTTTAGAGGAGTCCTATGGCTACACCTTC. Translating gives CASSLEESYGYTF.

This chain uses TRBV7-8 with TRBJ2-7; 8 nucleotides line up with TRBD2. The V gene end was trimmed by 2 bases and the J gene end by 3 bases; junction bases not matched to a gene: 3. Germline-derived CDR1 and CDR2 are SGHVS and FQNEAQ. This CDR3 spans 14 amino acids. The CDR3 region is CASSLRRGDYEQYF. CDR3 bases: TGTGCCAGCAGCTTAAGGCGGGGGGACTACGAGCAGTACTTC.

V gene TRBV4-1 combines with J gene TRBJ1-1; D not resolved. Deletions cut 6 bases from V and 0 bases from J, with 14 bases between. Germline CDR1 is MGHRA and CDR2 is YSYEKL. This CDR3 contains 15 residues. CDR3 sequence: CASRPGRSMNTEAFF. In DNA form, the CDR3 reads TGCGCCAGCAGACCCGGACGGTCTATGAACACTGAAGCTTTCTTT.

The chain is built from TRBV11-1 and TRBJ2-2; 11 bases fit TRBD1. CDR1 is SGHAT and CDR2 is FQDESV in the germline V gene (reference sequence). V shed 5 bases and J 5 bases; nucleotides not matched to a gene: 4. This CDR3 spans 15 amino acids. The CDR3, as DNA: TGTGCCAGCAGCCTCGGGACAGGGGGGACCGGGGAGCTGTTTTTT. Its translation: CASSLGTGGTGELFF.

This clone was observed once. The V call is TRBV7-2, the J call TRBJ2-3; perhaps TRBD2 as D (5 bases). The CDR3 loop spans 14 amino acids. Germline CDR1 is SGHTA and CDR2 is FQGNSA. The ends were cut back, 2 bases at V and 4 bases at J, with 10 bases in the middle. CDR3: CASSLIGRSDTQYF. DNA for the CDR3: TGTGCCAGCAGCTTAATAGGGAGATCAGATACGCAGTATTTT.

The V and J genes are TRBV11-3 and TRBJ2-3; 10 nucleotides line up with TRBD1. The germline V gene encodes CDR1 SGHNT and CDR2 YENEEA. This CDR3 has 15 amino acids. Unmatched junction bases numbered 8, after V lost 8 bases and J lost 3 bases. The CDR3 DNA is TGTGCCAGCGGAACCGGGACAGGGGAGACAGATACGCAGTATTTT. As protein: CASGTGTGETDTQYF. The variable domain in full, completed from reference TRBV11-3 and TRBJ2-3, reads EAGVVQSPRYKIIEKKQPVAFWCNPISGHNTLYWYLQNLGQGPELLIRYENEEAVDDSQLPKDRFSAERLKGVDSTLKIQPAELGDSAVYLCASGTGTGETDTQYFGPGTRLTVL.

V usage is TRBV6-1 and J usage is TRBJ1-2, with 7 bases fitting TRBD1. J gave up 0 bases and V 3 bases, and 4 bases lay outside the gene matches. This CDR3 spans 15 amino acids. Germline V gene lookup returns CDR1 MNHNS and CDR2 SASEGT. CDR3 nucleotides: TGTGCCAGCAGTGATGGGACAGAATCTAACTATGGCTACACCTTC. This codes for CASSDGTESNYGYTF.

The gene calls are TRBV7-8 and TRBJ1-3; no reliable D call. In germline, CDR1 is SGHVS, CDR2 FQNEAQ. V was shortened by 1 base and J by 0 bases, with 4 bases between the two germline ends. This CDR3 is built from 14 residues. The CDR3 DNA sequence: TGTGCCAGCAGCTTAGGGGGCTCTGGAAACACCATATATTTT. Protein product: CASSLGGSGNTIYF.

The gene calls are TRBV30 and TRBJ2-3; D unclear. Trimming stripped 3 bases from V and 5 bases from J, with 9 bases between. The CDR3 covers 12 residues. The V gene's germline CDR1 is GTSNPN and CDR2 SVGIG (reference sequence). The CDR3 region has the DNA TGTGCCTGGAGAGACTGGGGAGATACGCAGTATTTT. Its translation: CAWRDWGDTQYF.

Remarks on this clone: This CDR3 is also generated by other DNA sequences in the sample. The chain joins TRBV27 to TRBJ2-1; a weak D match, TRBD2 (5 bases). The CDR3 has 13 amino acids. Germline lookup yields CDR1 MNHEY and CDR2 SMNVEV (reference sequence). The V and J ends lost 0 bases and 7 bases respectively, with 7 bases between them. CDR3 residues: CASSLSRGNEQFF. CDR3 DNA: TGTGCCAGCAGTTTATCTCGAGGGAATGAGCAGTTCTTC.

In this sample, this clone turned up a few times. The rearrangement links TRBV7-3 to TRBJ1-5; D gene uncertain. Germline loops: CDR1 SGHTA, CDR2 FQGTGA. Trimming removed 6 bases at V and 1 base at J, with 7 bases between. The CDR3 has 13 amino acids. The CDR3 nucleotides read TGTGCCAGCAGTATGGACAGCAATCAGCCCCAGCATTTT. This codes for CASSMDSNQPQHF.